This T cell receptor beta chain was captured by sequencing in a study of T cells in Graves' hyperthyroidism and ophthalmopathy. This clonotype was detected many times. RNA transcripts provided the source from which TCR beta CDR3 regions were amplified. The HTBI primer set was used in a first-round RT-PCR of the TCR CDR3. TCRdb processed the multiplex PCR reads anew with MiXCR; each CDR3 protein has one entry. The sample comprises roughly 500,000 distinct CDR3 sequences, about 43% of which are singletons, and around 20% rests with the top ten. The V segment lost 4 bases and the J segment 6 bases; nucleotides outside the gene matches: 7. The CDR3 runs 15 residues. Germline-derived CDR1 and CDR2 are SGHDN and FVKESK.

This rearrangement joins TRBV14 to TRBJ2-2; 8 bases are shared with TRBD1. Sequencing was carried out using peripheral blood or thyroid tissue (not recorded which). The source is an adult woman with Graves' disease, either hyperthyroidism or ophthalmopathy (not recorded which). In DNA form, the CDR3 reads TGTGCCAGCAGCCCTAGGACAGGGTGGGCCGGGGAGCTGTTTTTT. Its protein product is CASSPRTGWAGELFF.